This T cell receptor (beta chain) was sequenced in a study of blood T cell repertoires in COVID-19 (dated by TCRdb to the early 2020s). Regarding the study in general: Samples covering the acute and convalescent phases of COVID-19 were provided by collaborators in the United States, Italy and Spain. Samples came from the ongoing ImmuneRACE study (first 160 participants) plus 1,254 subjects from 6 global collaborators. Sample metadata almost always included a de-identified subject ID, COVID-19 status, age in years and sex. Where available, HLA class I and class II types were obtained from metadata supplied by the sample provider rather than from assay-based typing. The repertoires were released in a freely available public database meant as a resource for research on the immune response to SARS-CoV-2. The prospective study material was composed of cDNA or gDNA derived from T cells, B-cell-depleted T cells, or PBMCs. The dataset comprised deeply sampled blood TCRbeta repertoires from subjects exposed to, actively infected with, or recovered from COVID-19.

Whole blood was collected in K2EDTA tubes by collaborating institutions according to the institutions' own protocols. For TCRbeta analysis, collaborators shipped samples as frozen whole blood, isolated PBMCs, or DNA extracted from either of those sample types. Taken from the germline V gene (reference sequence), the CDR1 and CDR2 loops are SEHNR and FQNEAQ. Reading from cysteine to phenylalanine, the CDR3 counts 15 amino acids. Left in the record is the CDR3 DNA by itself, 45 bases read in frame from the first base. V gives up 5 bases and J gives up 0 bases, and the segment between their germline ends measures 11 bases. TCRbeta CDR3 regions were amplified from genomic DNA using the immunoSEQ Assay, a bias-controlled multiplex PCR. As for the authors' bioinformatics: Nucleated cell counts per sample were estimated from amplification of reference gene primers within the assay. Sequence reads were collapsed and filtered to measure the absolute abundance of every unique TCRbeta CDR3 rearrangement. Productive Simpson clonality was computed per sample as the square root of Simpson's diversity index over productive rearrangements. In its TCRdb copy, this immuneACCESS table keeps in-frame sequences only and misses some clones. Where compared with another copy, unresolved V genes explain less than half of these, and the others have no known cause. D and trimming come from the DNA, and the V and J calls and clone size come from that table. This sample gives fewer than 150,000 clones in total; roughly 79% of them show up just once. The ten top clones hold roughly 20% of the sample.

The full study reports these points: How much clinical and demographic metadata was included differed by source and by participant, and the metadata was provided uncurated.

On this clone itself: The antigen this receptor binds is unknown. One base away there is no much larger clone; base qualities are not given.

Specimen: peripheral blood. The chain is assembled from TRBV7-9 and TRBJ2-1; the D gene is perhaps TRBD1, from 5 matching bases. The TCR originated in an older man with acute or convalescent COVID-19. The encoded CDR3 is CASSPDKSSYNEQFF. The DNA reads as follows: TGTGCCAGCAGCCCGGACAAAAGCTCCTACAATGAGCAGTTCTTC.